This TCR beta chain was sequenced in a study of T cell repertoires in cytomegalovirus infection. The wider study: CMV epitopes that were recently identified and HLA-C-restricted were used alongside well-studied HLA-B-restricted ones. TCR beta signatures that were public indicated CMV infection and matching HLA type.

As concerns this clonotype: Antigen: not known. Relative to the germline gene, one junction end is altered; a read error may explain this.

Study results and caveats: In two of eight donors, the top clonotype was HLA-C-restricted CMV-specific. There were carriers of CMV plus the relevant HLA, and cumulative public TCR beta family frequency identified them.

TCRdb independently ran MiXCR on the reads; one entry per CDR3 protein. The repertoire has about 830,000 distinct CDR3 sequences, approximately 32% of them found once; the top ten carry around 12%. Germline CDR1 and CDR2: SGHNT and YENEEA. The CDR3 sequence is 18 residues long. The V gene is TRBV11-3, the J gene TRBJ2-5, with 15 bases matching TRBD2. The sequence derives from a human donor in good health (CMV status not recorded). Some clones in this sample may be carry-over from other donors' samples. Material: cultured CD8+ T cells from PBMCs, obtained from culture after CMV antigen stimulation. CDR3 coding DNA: TGTGTCAGCAGCCAAGGGACTAGCGGGGGGATGTACCAAGAGACCCAGTACTTC. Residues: CVSSQGTSGGMYQETQYF.